A selection of T cell receptor beta chains follows, all from one sample in a study of blood T cells in healthy people across ages. TCRdb redid the calling of the 5' RACE reads with MiXCR, one entry per CDR3 protein. Of 700,000 or so distinct CDR3 sequences in the sample, roughly 43% were seen once. The specimen was blood. The origin of the receptors is an elderly man in good health. The CDR3 runs from the conserved cysteine through the conserved F or W. The order of the fields is D gene, V gene, J gene, clone size, CDR3 DNA, CDR3 protein. The D gene is left open where the match is weak. The size entry is marked missing in some rows and otherwise reads once, few, many or a size class.

>NA|TRBV20-1|TRBJ2-3|NA
TGCAGTGCTAGAGTTGGAGGGGACACAGATACGCAGTATTTT
CSARVGGDTDTQYF
>NA|TRBV3-1|TRBJ2-2|NA
TGTGCCAGCAGCCAAGTTTTCGGGGAGCTGTTTTTT
CASSQVFGELFF
>NA|TRBV6-2/TRBV6-3|TRBJ2-1|few
TGTGCCAGCAACATAAACCCATACAATGAGCAGTTCTTC
CASNINPYNEQFF
>TRBD1|TRBV10-2|TRBJ1-1|NA
TGCGCCAGCAATTACGACAGGGGACTGAACACTGAAGCTTTCTTT
CASNYDRGLNTEAFF
>TRBD1|TRBV14|TRBJ1-6|NA
TGTGCCAGCAGCCAACAGGGGGCTCTGAGGAATTCACCCCTCCACTTT
CASSQQGALRNSPLHF
>NA|TRBV4-2|TRBJ1-4|NA
TGTGCCAGCGGGGTAGGGGGAGGGGATGAAAAACTGTTTTTT
CASGVGGGDEKLFF
>NA|TRBV20-1|TRBJ2-6|few
TGCAGTGCTAGGTCAAGGGGAGGGGCCAACGTCCTGACTTTC
CSARSRGGANVLTF
>TRBD1|TRBV20-1|TRBJ1-1|NA
TGCAGTGCCCCTCCGGGACAGCTGCCGAACACTGAAGCTTTCTTT
CSAPPGQLPNTEAFF
>NA|TRBV27|TRBJ2-7|many
TGTGCCAGCAGTTTCGTAGACAGGCCGTCCCACGAGCAGTACTTC
CASSFVDRPSHEQYF
>NA|TRBV18|TRBJ1-6|NA
TGTGCCAGCTCACCGACGACTGTTGACAATTCACCCCTCCACTTT
CASSPTTVDNSPLHF
>NA|TRBV7-2|TRBJ2-4|many
TGTGCCAGCAGCTCCCTGTTACTAGCCAAAAACATTCAGTACTTC
CASSSLLLAKNIQYF
>TRBD1|TRBV2|TRBJ1-6|NA
TGTGCCAGCAGAATACAGGGGGCTGGGTCACCCCTCCACTTT
CASRIQGAGSPLHF
>NA|TRBV6-6|TRBJ1-2|NA
TGTGCCGGCATCCCGAGGGACGGCGGCTATGGCTACACCTTC
CAGIPRDGGYGYTF
>NA|TRBV29-1|TRBJ1-1|NA
TGCAGCGTTGAAGACCCTCCGGGACGGATGAACACTGAAGCTTTCTTT
CSVEDPPGRMNTEAFF
>TRBD2|TRBV7-9|TRBJ2-7|few
TGTGCCAGTAAGGAAGCGGGAGGCCACGAGCAGTACTTC
CASKEAGGHEQYF
>NA|TRBV4-2|TRBJ2-3|few
TGTGCCAGCAGACCTGAGGCCCAAGATACGCAGTATTTT
CASRPEAQDTQYF
>TRBD2|TRBV3-1|TRBJ2-5|NA
TGTGCCAGCAGTACTAGCGGACCGGAGACCCAGTACTTC
CASSTSGPETQYF
>TRBD1|TRBV5-1|TRBJ2-5|many
TGCGCCAGCAGCCTCTCGACAGGGGAAGAGACCCAGTACTTC
CASSLSTGEETQYF
>TRBD1|TRBV10-3|TRBJ2-7|few
TGTGCCATCGGATTGAGAGCCGGGACAGGGACGAGCGAGCAGTACTTC
CAIGLRAGTGTSEQYF
>TRBD2|TRBV5-1|TRBJ2-3|few
TGCGCCAGCAGCTTCCAGCGGGGCGCTAGCACAGATACGCAGTATTTT
CASSFQRGASTDTQYF
>TRBD2|TRBV12-3/TRBV12-4|TRBJ2-1|NA
TGTGCCAGCAGTTACGGACTAGCGCGGAACAATGAGCAGTTCTTC
CASSYGLARNNEQFF
>NA|TRBV20-1|TRBJ2-1|once
TGCAGTGCTAGAGATCCCGGTTCGGAGCAGTTCTTC
CSARDPGSEQFF
>NA|TRBV20-1|TRBJ1-2|NA
TGCAGTGCTAGACGAGGGGGGGGCTATGGCTACACCTTC
CSARRGGGYGYTF
>NA|TRBV29-1|TRBJ2-1|many
TGCAGCGTTGCAACGCGGGGCCTCAATGAGCAGTTCTTC
CSVATRGLNEQFF
>NA|TRBV27|TRBJ2-1|NA
TGTGCCAGCAGTGGGGCTAGCCGGGGTTTGAGGAATGAGCAGTTCTTC
CASSGASRGLRNEQFF
>NA|TRBV27|TRBJ2-1|NA
TGTGCCAGCAGTTCCCCCCGGGGGACTGAGCAGTTCTTC
CASSSPRGTEQFF
>NA|TRBV11-2|TRBJ2-4|few
TGTGCCAGCAGCTTAGAGGGAGGCGAAAACATTCAGTACTTC
CASSLEGGENIQYF
>TRBD1|TRBV7-3|TRBJ2-7|NA
TGTGCCAGCAGCTTACAGGGGGTAGTATCCTACGAGCAGTACTTC
CASSLQGVVSYEQYF
>NA|TRBV7-9|TRBJ2-7|NA
TGTGCCAGCAGCTTTGGTGGGGGGGCTAACGAGCAGTACTTC
CASSFGGGANEQYF
>TRBD1|TRBV3-1|TRBJ1-5|NA
TGTGCCAGCAGCCAAGAAACAGGGGTGGGTCAGCCCCAGCATTTT
CASSQETGVGQPQHF
>NA|TRBV29-1|TRBJ2-3|NA
TGCAGCGTGGGGACCGTGACAGGGACTGATACGCAGTATTTT
CSVGTVTGTDTQYF
>TRBD2|TRBV7-2|TRBJ2-3|few
TGTGCCAGCAGCTTTAGCGGGAGAAGGGGTCGGGGCACAGATACGCGGTATTTT
CASSFSGRRGRGTDTRYF
>TRBD2|TRBV6-6|TRBJ2-1|NA
TGTGCCAGCACAATTACTAGCGGGGGTGAGCAGTTCTTC
CASTITSGGEQFF
>TRBD2|TRBV30|TRBJ2-1|NA
TGTGCCTGGATAGGGCGAGCGGGGTACAATGAGCAGTTCTTC
CAWIGRAGYNEQFF
>NA|TRBV11-2|TRBJ2-7|NA
TGTGCCAGCAGCGGAATGCACACCACCTACGAGCAGTACTTC
CASSGMHTTYEQYF
>TRBD1|TRBV3-1|TRBJ1-1|NA
TGTGCCAGCAGCCAAAGGGGGACAGGGATGAACACTGAAGCTTTCTTT
CASSQRGTGMNTEAFF
>NA|TRBV11-2|TRBJ1-2|NA
TGTGCCAGCAGCTTAAAGGGGCAGAACACCTTC
CASSLKGQNTF
>NA|TRBV6-2/TRBV6-3|TRBJ2-3|NA
TGTGCCAGCAGCGGACCTGCGTCCACAGATACGCAGTATTTT
CASSGPASTDTQYF
>TRBD2|TRBV28|TRBJ2-1|few
TGTGCCAGCAGAAGAGGAAAAACTAGCGGGAGTGAGCAGTTCTTC
CASRRGKTSGSEQFF
>NA|TRBV4-3|TRBJ2-1|NA
TGCGCCAGCGGCTCAAGTCGGGGGAACTCCTACAATGAGCAGTTCTTC
CASGSSRGNSYNEQFF
>NA|TRBV20-1|TRBJ2-7|many
TGCAGTGCTACTCCCGGACGGATCTACGAGCAGTACTTC
CSATPGRIYEQYF
>NA|TRBV21-1|TRBJ2-1|NA
TGTGCCAGCAGCAAGGAATTGGGTCTTAGCTCCTACAATGAGCAGTTCTTC
CASSKELGLSSYNEQFF
>NA|TRBV7-2|TRBJ1-5|few
TGTGCCAGCAGCTTAGAACGGGCAGGTCAGCCCCAGCATTTT
CASSLERAGQPQHF
>NA|TRBV4-3|TRBJ2-7|NA
TGCGCCAGCAGCCAAGAAAGAACACAGCGCTACGGGCAGTACTTC
CASSQERTQRYGQYF
>NA|TRBV30|TRBJ2-7|NA
TGTGCCTGGAGTGTAGACACGGGGATCTACGAGCAGTACTTC
CAWSVDTGIYEQYF
>NA|TRBV20-1|TRBJ1-2|NA
TGCAGTGCTAGAGATCCAGGACAGACAGCTAACTATGGCTACACCTTC
CSARDPGQTANYGYTF
>TRBD1|TRBV9|TRBJ2-7|NA
TGTGCCAGCAGCGTAGGGGGACAGGGGGCGTCCGAGCAGTACTTC
CASSVGGQGASEQYF
>TRBD1|TRBV14|TRBJ1-1|NA
TGTGCCAGCAGCCGACAGGGTTGGGGCACTGAAGCTTTCTTT
CASSRQGWGTEAFF
>TRBD1|TRBV28|TRBJ1-5|NA
TGTGCCAGCACTCCAGCAGGACAGGACAATCAGCCCCAGCATTTT
CASTPAGQDNQPQHF